The rows below give T cell receptor beta chains drawn from one sample of a study of T-cell reconstitution after alpha-beta-depleted transplantation in children. MiXCR, run by TCRdb on the PCR reads, gives a single entry per CDR3 protein. The sample lists around 300,000 distinct CDR3 sequences, 7.5% to 9% seen once, with approximately 9.6% in the top ten. The specimen was peripheral blood, collected 360 days after TCRalphabeta/CD19-depleted stem cell transplant. The receptors derive from a female patient between 2 and 15 years old who had a stem cell transplant for Fanconi anemia, so the T cells may come from the graft donor. Both conserved end residues are part of each CDR3. D genes are given only for firm matches. Clone size is shown for a subset of rows, as once, few, many or a class of expanded clone.

d_gene,abundance,j_gene,v_gene,CDR3aa,CDR3nt
.,few,TRBJ2-5,TRBV5-1,CASSLAGTGRETQYF,TGCGCCAGCAGCTTGGCCGGAACAGGGCGGGAGACCCAGTACTTC
.,many,TRBJ1-2,TRBV5-1,CASSLVRQDDYGYTF,TGCGCCAGCAGCTTGGTTCGACAGGACGACTATGGCTACACCTTC
TRBD1,.,TRBJ1-1,TRBV6-1,CASSEFIGQGAPTEAFF,TGTGCCAGCAGTGAATTTATCGGACAGGGGGCGCCCACTGAAGCTTTCTTT
.,many,TRBJ2-7,TRBV29-1,CTGGSDYEQYF,TGCACCGGAGGGAGCGACTACGAGCAGTACTTC
.,.,TRBJ2-1,TRBV27,CASFPTNRHNEQFF,TGTGCCAGCTTCCCCACTAATCGCCACAATGAGCAGTTCTTC
.,few,TRBJ2-7,TRBV7-3,CASSLNPTTRLVQQYF,TGTGCCAGCAGCTTAAACCCCACAACAAGACTAGTGCAGCAGTACTTC
.,many,TRBJ2-5,TRBV28,CASSSPDRQETQYF,TGTGCCAGCAGTTCCCCAGACCGACAAGAGACCCAGTACTTC
.,few,TRBJ2-1,TRBV7-3,CASSPERVTYNEQFF,TGTGCCAGCAGCCCGGAGAGGGTGACCTACAATGAGCAGTTCTTC
.,many,TRBJ1-3,TRBV6-6,CASYRASGNTIYF,TGTGCCAGCTACAGGGCCTCTGGAAACACCATATATTTT
.,.,TRBJ1-2,TRBV11-2,CASSLRIRQDDGYTF,TGTGCCAGCAGCTTAAGGATTCGGCAGGATGATGGCTACACCTTC
.,.,TRBJ2-1,TRBV7-9,CASSLYRDTDNEQFF,TGTGCCAGCAGCTTGTACCGGGACACCGACAATGAGCAGTTCTTC
.,many,TRBJ1-5,TRBV6-5,CASSYGGLAQPQHF,TGTGCCAGCAGTTACGGGGGTCTTGCTCAGCCCCAGCATTTT
.,many,TRBJ1-5,TRBV23-1,CARIRTLHQPQHF,TGCGCCAGAATTCGGACACTTCATCAGCCCCAGCATTTT
.,many,TRBJ1-3,TRBV7-9,CAGQRQANTIYF,TGTGCCGGCCAACGACAGGCGAACACCATATATTTT
.,many,TRBJ2-7,TRBV7-3,CASSLWCWGWQYF,TGTGCCAGCAGCTTATGGTGTTGGGGTTGGCAGTACTTC
TRBD2,few,TRBJ2-5,TRBV7-2,CASSLPRGGPWETQYF,TGTGCCAGCAGCTTACCGCGGGGGGGCCCCTGGGAGACCCAGTACTTC
.,few,TRBJ1-2,TRBV7-9,CASNPELHGYTF,TGTGCCAGCAACCCAGAACTCCATGGCTACACCTTC
.,many,TRBJ2-2,TRBV29-1,CSVGNTGELFF,TGCAGCGTTGGGAACACCGGGGAGCTGTTTTTT
.,many,TRBJ2-5,TRBV28,CASSTGTGETQYF,TGTGCCAGCAGCACAGGGACGGGAGAGACCCAGTACTTC
.,many,TRBJ2-3,TRBV10-3,CAISESGSPDTQYF,TGTGCCATCAGTGAGTCGGGTAGTCCAGATACGCAGTATTTT
.,few,TRBJ1-2,TRBV6-5,CATVSGTSYTF,TGTGCCACCGTTTCCGGGACGTCCTACACCTTC
TRBD1,many,TRBJ1-5,TRBV24-1,CATSAPGQGDQPQHF,TGTGCCACCAGTGCCCCGGGACAGGGTGATCAGCCCCAGCATTTT
.,.,TRBJ2-5,TRBV30,CAWTPSQETQYF,TGTGCCTGGACCCCGAGCCAAGAGACCCAGTACTTC
TRBD2,many,TRBJ2-1,TRBV5-1,CASSLSSGNNEQFF,TGCGCCAGCAGCTTATCTAGCGGGAACAATGAGCAGTTCTTC
.,many,TRBJ2-7,TRBV5-1,CASSASGTLSSYEQYF,TGCGCCAGCAGCGCATCCGGGACACTAAGCTCCTACGAGCAGTACTTC
.,.,TRBJ1-2,TRBV20-1,CSAGRPDRNYGYTF,TGCAGTGCTGGCAGACCCGACAGGAACTATGGCTACACCTTC
TRBD2,.,TRBJ2-7,TRBV3-1,CASSQGEGYEQYF,TGTGCCAGCAGCCAAGGGGAGGGATACGAGCAGTACTTC
TRBD1,many,TRBJ1-5,TRBV7-9,CASSLEGGSSNQPQHF,TGTGCCAGCAGCTTAGAAGGGGGCTCGAGCAATCAGCCCCAGCATTTT
.,many,TRBJ2-5,TRBV5-1,CASSPRGRETQYF,TGCGCCAGCAGCCCTAGGGGTAGGGAGACCCAGTACTTC
TRBD1,.,TRBJ2-1,TRBV5-6,CASRPITGGRYEQFF,TGTGCCAGCAGACCCATTACAGGGGGTCGATATGAGCAGTTCTTC
.,few,TRBJ1-5,TRBV20-1,CSVTGTNNQPQHF,TGCAGTGTAACTGGGACCAACAATCAGCCCCAGCATTTT